The next 14 T cell receptor beta chains were all read from a single sample in a study of blood T cell repertoires in COVID-19. Libraries were prepared by immunoSEQ multiplex PCR; TCRdb keeps only in-frame clonotypes and omits some of them. The sample includes approximately 220,000 clones, approximately 83% of them seen just once. Sequencing was done on a sample of PBMCs or T cells enriched from blood (not recorded which). Receptors were obtained from a woman aged 45-59 years who had been exposed to COVID-19.

The chain combines TRBV7-8 with TRBJ1-2, with D possibly matching TRBD1 (5 bases). V gave up 5 bases and J gave up 6 bases, with 10 bases separating them. This CDR3 spans 12 amino acids. The V gene's germline CDR1 is SGHVS and CDR2 FQNEAQ. The CDR3 sequence is CASSLTGNGYTF. In DNA, the CDR3 is TGTGCCAGCAGCCTAACAGGTAATGGCTACACCTTC.

The J gene is TRBJ1-6, the V gene TRBV14; D may be TRBD1 (5 bases). The CDR3 has 17 amino acids. Trimming removed 0 bases from V and 4 bases from J, with 13 bases in between. Looked up from germline, CDR1 is SGHDN and CDR2 is FVKESK. CDR3 region: CASSQEGPGVYNSPLHF. The CDR3 nucleotides read TGTGCCAGCAGCCAAGAGGGGCCGGGAGTTTATAATTCACCCCTCCACTTT.

A few counts support this clone. The rearrangement joins TRBV10-3 to TRBJ1-3, with D maybe TRBD1 (5 bases). Trimming cost V 3 bases and J 1 base, with 10 bases left between them. Looked up from germline, CDR1 is ENHRY and CDR2 is SYGVKD. This CDR3 contains 15 residues. CDR3 in DNA: TGTGCCATCAGTGAACGCGGGACTTCTGGAAACACCATATATTTT. This sequence encodes CAISERGTSGNTIYF.

This sequence joins TRBV5-1 and TRBJ1-2, with D perhaps TRBD1 (6 bases). CDR1 and CDR2 from the germline V gene are SGHRS and YFSETQ. The CDR3 runs to 14 residues. The V gene lost 2 bases and the J gene lost 8 bases, with 16 bases spanning the gap. CDR3 region: CASSFRQAQGGYTF. DNA of the CDR3: TGCGCCAGCAGCTTTAGACAGGCCCAAGGGGGCTACACCTTC.

The chain combines TRBV3-1 (or the pseudogene TRBV3-2) with TRBJ2-3; 14 positions match TRBD2. This CDR3 is 16 amino acids long. Germline-derived CDR1 and CDR2 are LGHDT and YNNKEL (reference sequence). J was trimmed by 4 bases and V by 4 bases; bases with no gene match: 4. The CDR3 loop is CASSRQTSGGADTQYF. The CDR3 region has the DNA TGTGCCAGCAGCCGACAGACTAGCGGGGGGGCAGATACGCAGTATTTT.

The CDR3 DNA reads as TGTGCCAGCAGTGAGACGGGACACTCCTCTGGAAACACCATATATTTT. Protein: CASSETGHSSGNTIYF. The chain has TRBV2 and TRBJ1-3, with D maybe TRBD1 (6 bases). Looked up from germline, CDR1 is SNHLY and CDR2 is FYNNEI. Trimming took 3 bases from V and 0 from J, leaving 12 bases between them. The CDR3 spans 16 residues.

J is TRBJ1-6 and V is TRBV7-2; possibly TRBD1 for D (6 bases). The ends were cut back, 2 bases at V and 6 bases at J, with 11 bases in the middle. Germline CDR1 and CDR2: SGHTA and FQGNSA. CDR3 length: 15 amino acids. CDR3 sequence reads: CASSLSADSNSPLHF. The CDR3 nucleotides read TGTGCCAGCAGCTTATCAGCGGACAGTAATTCACCCCTCCACTTT. The complete variable domain, with remaining parts taken from reference TRBV7-2 and TRBJ1-6, reads GAGVSQSPSNKVTEKGKDVELRCDPISGHTALYWYRQSLGQGLEFLIYFQGNSAPDKSGLPSDRFSAERTGGSVSTLTIQRTQQEDSAVYLCASSLSADSNSPLHFGNGTRLTVT.

The chain uses TRBV2 and TRBJ1-5, with D hard to call. V was clipped by 1 base and J by 3 bases, with 4 bases between them. The CDR3 has 13 amino acids. Looked up from germline, CDR1 is SNHLY and CDR2 is FYNNEI. The DNA of the CDR3 is TGTGCCAGCAGTGAAGGACTCAATCAGCCCCAGCATTTT. Encoded protein: CASSEGLNQPQHF.

The rearrangement uses TRBV11-2 and TRBJ2-6; tentative D call: TRBD2 (5 bases). This CDR3 comprises 15 residues. Germline V lookup: CDR1 SGHAT, CDR2 FQNNGV. The V end was cut by 5 bases, the J end by 2 bases, with 10 bases between. In nucleotides, the CDR3 is TGTGCCAGCAGCCCGGTGGAGGCTGGGGCCAACGTCCTGACTTTC. As protein: CASSPVEAGANVLTF.

This clone came up a few times. The J gene is TRBJ2-7, the V gene TRBV6-2 or TRBV6-3; D possibly corresponds to TRBD2 (5 bases). Trimming shortened V by 2 bases and J by 0 bases, and 11 bases separated the two germline ends. Germline CDR1 reads MNHEY; CDR2 reads SVGEGT. CDR3 length equals 15 residues. CDR3 amino acids: CASSYEGSSSYEQYF. For the CDR3, the DNA is TGTGCCAGCAGTTACGAGGGTTCCTCCTCCTACGAGCAGTACTTC.

V usage is TRBV7-3 and J usage is TRBJ2-3, with a weak D call TRBD1 (6 bases). Trimming took off 5 bases at V and 5 bases at J, with 14 bases between the two ends. Germline V gene lookup returns CDR1 SGHTA and CDR2 FQGTGA. This CDR3 spans 14 amino acids. DNA for the CDR3: TGTGCCAGCAGCCCCGGTCGCAGGGGAGATACGCAGTATTTT. Its protein product is CASSPGRRGDTQYF. Filled out from reference TRBV7-3 and TRBJ2-3, the complete variable domain reads GAGVSQTPSNKVTEKGKYVELRCDPISGHTALYWYRQSLGQGPEFLIYFQGTGAADDSGLPNDRFFAVRPEGSVSTLKIQRTERGDSAVYLCASSPGRRGDTQYFGPGTRLTVL.

The chain is built from TRBV2 and TRBJ1-5, with 8 bases lining up with TRBD1. CDR1 SNHLY and CDR2 FYNNEI come from the germline V gene. The CDR3 covers 12 residues. Losses at the gene ends were 11 bases for V and 4 bases for J; bases not matched to a gene: 4. The CDR3 protein is CASGTGNQPQHF. In DNA, the CDR3 is TGTGCCTCCGGGACAGGTAATCAGCCCCAGCATTTT.

This clone has only a few counts. This chain joins TRBV18 and TRBJ1-2; possible D gene TRBD1, 6 bases. The CDR3 runs 14 residues. The V and J ends lost 3 bases and 3 bases respectively, with 11 bases between them. CDR1 is KGHSH, CDR2 LQKENI, per germline. The CDR3 DNA is TGTGCCAGCTCACCTATGGACAGTGACTATGGCTACACCTTC. Its translation: CASSPMDSDYGYTF.

A note on this clone: At the DNA level, this CDR3 is encoded by other sequences in the same sample as well. This chain links TRBV12-3 or TRBV12-4 with TRBJ1-1, with D unclear. The CDR3 has 12 amino acids. Trimming shortened V by 2 bases and J by 3 bases, and 4 bases separated the two germline ends. CDR3 in amino acids: CASSLRDTEAFF. The DNA for the CDR3 is TGTGCCAGCAGTTTACGGGACACTGAAGCTTTCTTT.